This entry lists 23 T cell receptor beta chains sequenced from one sample in a study of blood T cell repertoires in COVID-19. Clones were read by immunoSEQ multiplex PCR, and TCRdb kept only the in-frame ones, dropping some. Of about 220,000 clones detected, 85% to 90% appear once; the ten largest clones hold approximately 3.4%. Sequencing was carried out using PBMCs or T cells enriched from blood (not recorded which). The receptors stem from a woman younger than 30 in a cohort exposed to, infected with or recovered from COVID-19 (not recorded which).

This chain links TRBV9 with TRBJ2-2; D gene uncertain. Germline CDR1 and CDR2: SGDLS and YYNGEE. The CDR3 has 12 residues. Trimming stripped 0 bases from V and 6 bases from J, with 3 bases between. Here the CDR3 reads CASSVDSGELFF. CDR3 in DNA: TGTGCCAGCAGCGTAGACTCCGGGGAGCTGTTTTTT.

This chain connects TRBV28 to TRBJ1-6, with D tentatively TRBD1 (5 bases). Germline V CDR1 and CDR2: MDHEN, SYDVKM. The CDR3 loop spans 13 amino acids. The V end was cut by 8 bases, the J end by 10 bases, with 15 bases between. The CDR3 DNA follows: TGTGCCAGCCGCCCCGGGGGAAAATCACCCCTCCACTTT. This encodes CASRPGGKSPLHF.

This clone was detected once. The chain couples TRBV5-3 to TRBJ1-1; D is ambiguous. TRBV5-3 is recorded as an ORF, its role being uncertain. The CDR3 has 12 residues. V lost 4 bases to trimming and J lost 12 bases, with 16 bases between them. In nucleotides, the CDR3 is TGTGCCAGAAGCCTGGCCGGTCTGCACTCTTTCTTT. Amino acids: CARSLAGLHSFF.

V is TRBV9 and J is TRBJ2-1; 14 bases match TRBD2. In germline, CDR1 is SGDLS, CDR2 YYNGEE. The CDR3 is 16 amino acids. With V trimmed by 3 bases and J by 9 bases, 8 bases remained unmatched. CDR3 sequence reads: CASSEGLAGAFGEQFF. The CDR3 DNA reads as TGTGCCAGCAGCGAGGGACTAGCGGGAGCGTTTGGTGAGCAGTTCTTC.

The chain combines TRBV6-1 with TRBJ1-4; 9 nucleotides match TRBD1. CDR1 and CDR2 from the germline V gene are MNHNS and SASEGT. This CDR3 is 16 amino acids long. With 2 bases clipped from V and 5 bases from J, the junction kept 6 bases outside the gene matches. The chain's CDR3 is CASSELKGQGNEKLFF. CDR3 bases: TGTGCCAGCAGTGAATTAAAGGGACAGGGCAATGAAAAACTGTTTTTT.

V usage is TRBV7-9 and J usage is TRBJ2-5, with 8 bases that match TRBD1. The CDR3 has 13 amino acids. The V gene's germline CDR1 is SEHNR and CDR2 FQNEAQ (reference sequence). Trimming removed 5 bases from V and 4 bases from J; junction bases left unmatched: 3. The CDR3 here is CASSHGTGETQYF. The DNA for the CDR3 is TGTGCCAGCAGCCATGGGACAGGAGAGACCCAGTACTTC.

The chain combines TRBV28 with TRBJ2-7, with TRBD2 as a possible D gene (7 bases). Germline CDR1 MDHEN, CDR2 SYDVKM. V shed 6 bases and J shed 0 bases, with 12 bases lying between them. CDR3 size: 14 residues. The CDR3 region has the DNA TGTGCCAGCAGGGGGGGGCAGGGCTCCTACGAGCAGTACTTC. Its protein product is CASRGGQGSYEQYF.

V is TRBV9 and J is TRBJ2-7; 10 bases are a match to TRBD1. Trimming at V came to 4 bases and at J to 4 bases, leaving 8 bases not matched to a gene. The germline V gene has CDR1 SGDLS and CDR2 YYNGEE. The CDR3 length is 15 residues. The CDR3 DNA sequence: TGTGCCAGCAGCCCTCAAGAGGGACAGGGGTACGAGCAGTACTTC. Its translation is CASSPQEGQGYEQYF.

The gene calls are TRBV4-1 and TRBJ1-1; no firm D call. There are 15 residues in the CDR3. V was trimmed by 1 base and J by 0 bases, leaving 9 bases between them. Germline loops: CDR1 MGHRA, CDR2 YSYEKL. CDR3 sequence: CASSQANRLNTEAFF. The CDR3 nucleotides read TGCGCCAGCAGCCAAGCTAACAGACTGAACACTGAAGCTTTCTTT.

The chain couples TRBV19 to TRBJ1-6; TRBD1 agrees at 8 bases. Germline-derived CDR1 and CDR2 are LNHDA and SQIVND (reference sequence). V gave up 5 bases and J gave up 5 bases; unmatched junction bases: 8. The CDR3 loop spans 16 amino acids. The CDR3 region has the DNA TGTGCCAGTAGTGTAAGAGACAGGGGAAATAATTCACCCCTCCACTTT. Amino acid sequence: CASSVRDRGNNSPLHF.

The chain recombines TRBV7-3 with TRBJ2-2; TRBD1 might be the D (5 bases). There are 13 residues in the CDR3. Germline lookup yields CDR1 SGHTA and CDR2 FQGTGA. V was pared by 4 bases and J by 7 bases, with 10 bases between. The CDR3 spells CASSSQGYGELFF. In nucleotides, the CDR3 is TGTGCCAGCAGCTCGCAGGGATACGGGGAGCTGTTTTTT. The entire variable domain, with the rest obtained from reference TRBV7-3 and TRBJ2-2, is as follows: GAGVSQTPSNKVTEKGKYVELRCDPISGHTALYWYRQSLGQGPEFLIYFQGTGAADDSGLPNDRFFAVRPEGSVSTLKIQRTERGDSAVYLCASSSQGYGELFFGEGSRLTVL.

The chain has TRBV28 and TRBJ2-2; 9 bases fit TRBD2. The CDR3 is made up of 15 amino acids. J lost 6 bases, V lost 1 base, and 3 bases had no gene match. Germline V gives CDR1 MDHEN, CDR2 SYDVKM. The CDR3 is CASSLSAGGPGELFF. The CDR3 bases are TGTGCCAGCAGTTTATCGGCGGGAGGGCCCGGGGAGCTGTTTTTT. Variable domain in full (rest from reference TRBV28 and TRBJ2-2): DVKVTQSSRYLVKRTGEKVFLECVQDMDHENMFWYRQDPGLGLRLIYFSYDVKMKEKGDIPEGYSVSREKKERFSLILESASTNQTSMYLCASSLSAGGPGELFFGEGSRLTVL.

This clone was seen a single time. V usage is TRBV27 and J usage is TRBJ1-5; TRBD1 agrees at 8 bases. In germline, CDR1 is MNHEY, CDR2 SMNVEV (reference sequence). This CDR3 has 16 residues. Trimming removed 5 bases from V and 5 bases from J; junction bases left unmatched: 11. DNA for the CDR3: TGTGCCAGCAGTAACGACAGGGGACCCCCGTATCAGCCCCAGCATTTT. Its translation: CASSNDRGPPYQPQHF.

The chain has TRBV7-9 and TRBJ2-7, with 7 bases lining up with TRBD2. Germline V gene lookup returns CDR1 SEHNR and CDR2 FQNEAQ (reference sequence). The CDR3 totals 13 residues. V shed 4 bases and J 2 bases; nucleotides not matched to a gene: 2. CDR3 region: CASSSGGTYEQYF. In nucleotides, the CDR3 is TGTGCCAGCAGCTCGGGGGGAACCTACGAGCAGTACTTC.

V is TRBV9 and J is TRBJ2-7, with 8 bases identical to TRBD1. Losses at the gene ends were 4 bases for V and 4 bases for J; bases not matched to a gene: 10. CDR1 is SGDLS, CDR2 YYNGEE, per germline. The CDR3 spans 15 residues. CDR3 bases: TGTGCCAGCAGCCCCAGGGGGCAGGTCGGTTACGAGCAGTACTTC. Translating it yields CASSPRGQVGYEQYF.

This clone showed up just a few times. V gene TRBV18 combines with J gene TRBJ1-2, with unresolved D. The V and J ends lost 2 bases and 1 base respectively, with 8 bases between them. This CDR3 region has 14 residues. CDR1 is KGHSH and CDR2 is LQKENI in the germline V gene. This CDR3 reads CASSPGANNYGYTF. The CDR3 coding sequence is TGTGCCAGCTCACCAGGAGCTAATAACTATGGCTACACCTTC.

This chain joins TRBV10-3 and TRBJ2-7; TRBD1 might be the D (6 bases). CDR3 length: 12 residues. Trimming pared 6 bases from V and 2 bases from J, leaving 8 bases between. Germline CDR1 reads ENHRY; CDR2 reads SYGVKD. The CDR3 DNA sequence: TGTGCCATCAGCGGGGACACCTACGAGCAGTACTTC. The encoded protein is CAISGDTYEQYF.

The J gene is TRBJ2-6, the V gene TRBV27; possibly TRBD1 for D (5 bases). The CDR3 runs to 15 residues. Germline V lookup: CDR1 MNHEY, CDR2 SMNVEV (reference sequence). The germline V and J ends were trimmed by 5 bases and 0 bases, with 8 bases remaining between them. The CDR3 DNA follows: TGTGCCAGCAGTCCTAGGGGCTCTGGGGCCAACGTCCTGACTTTC. Translating it yields CASSPRGSGANVLTF.

This chain links TRBV7-6 with TRBJ2-3, with 7 bases fitting TRBD2. Losses at the gene ends were 2 bases for V and 0 bases for J; bases not matched to a gene: 5. This CDR3 has 16 residues. Germline V lookup: CDR1 SGHVS, CDR2 FNYEAQ. In DNA form, the CDR3 reads TGTGCCAGCAGCTTATTGTGGGGGGGGAGCACAGATACGCAGTATTTT. It codes for CASSLLWGGSTDTQYF. Using reference TRBV7-6 and TRBJ2-3 for the parts outside the CDR3, the full variable domain is GAGVSQSPRYKVTKRGQDVALRCDPISGHVSLYWYRQALGQGPEFLTYFNYEAQQDKSGLPNDRFSAERPEGSISTLTIQRTEQRDSAMYRCASSLLWGGSTDTQYFGPGTRLTVL.

The gene calls are TRBV7-9 and TRBJ1-6, with D perhaps matching TRBD1 (5 bases). V was pared by 5 bases and J by 10 bases, with 15 bases between. This CDR3 has 14 amino acids. Germline lookup yields CDR1 SEHNR and CDR2 FQNEAQ (reference sequence). This chain's CDR3 is CASSADGGGSPLHF. The CDR3 nucleotides read TGTGCCAGCAGCGCGGACGGGGGTGGGTCACCCCTCCACTTT.

This chain links TRBV6-5 with TRBJ1-5; the D gene is possibly TRBD1 (6 bases). CDR3 size: 12 residues. Germline loops: CDR1 MNHEY, CDR2 SVGAGI. Trimming pared 10 bases from V and 5 bases from J, leaving 12 bases between. CDR3 protein: CATRQVDQPQHF. The CDR3 coding sequence is TGTGCCACCAGACAGGTAGATCAGCCCCAGCATTTT.

The chain has TRBV18 and TRBJ2-7; TRBD1 aligns across 8 bases. The CDR3 spans 15 residues. The germline gives CDR1 KGHSH, CDR2 LQKENI. Trimming at V came to 3 bases and at J to 5 bases, leaving 9 bases not matched to a gene. The DNA for the CDR3 is TGTGCCAGCTCACCCCGAACAGGGGGGCGGGACGAGCAGTACTTC. Translating gives CASSPRTGGRDEQYF.

Written as DNA, the CDR3 is TGTGCCTGGAGCCTCGGGACTAGCGGAGGGTTTGAGTGGCGCACAGATACGCAGTATTTT. This sequence encodes CAWSLGTSGGFEWRTDTQYF. The J gene is TRBJ2-3, the V gene TRBV30, with 11 bases aligning to TRBD2. Germline CDR1 GTSNPN, CDR2 SVGIG (reference sequence). J lost 1 base, V lost 3 bases, and 18 bases had no gene match. This CDR3 has 20 residues.